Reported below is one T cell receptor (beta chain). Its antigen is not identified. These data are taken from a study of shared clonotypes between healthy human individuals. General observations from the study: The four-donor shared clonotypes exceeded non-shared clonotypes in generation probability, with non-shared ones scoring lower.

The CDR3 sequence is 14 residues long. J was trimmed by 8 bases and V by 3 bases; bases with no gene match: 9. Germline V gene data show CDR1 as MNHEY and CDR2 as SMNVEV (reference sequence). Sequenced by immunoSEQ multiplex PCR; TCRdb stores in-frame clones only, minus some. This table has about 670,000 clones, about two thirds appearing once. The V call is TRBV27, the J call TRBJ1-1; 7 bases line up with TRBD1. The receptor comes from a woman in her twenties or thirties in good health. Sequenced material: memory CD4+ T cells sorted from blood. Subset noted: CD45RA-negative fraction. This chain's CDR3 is CASSFSRQGREAFF. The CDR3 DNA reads TGTGCCAGCAGTTTCTCGAGACAGGGAAGGGAAGCTTTCTTT.